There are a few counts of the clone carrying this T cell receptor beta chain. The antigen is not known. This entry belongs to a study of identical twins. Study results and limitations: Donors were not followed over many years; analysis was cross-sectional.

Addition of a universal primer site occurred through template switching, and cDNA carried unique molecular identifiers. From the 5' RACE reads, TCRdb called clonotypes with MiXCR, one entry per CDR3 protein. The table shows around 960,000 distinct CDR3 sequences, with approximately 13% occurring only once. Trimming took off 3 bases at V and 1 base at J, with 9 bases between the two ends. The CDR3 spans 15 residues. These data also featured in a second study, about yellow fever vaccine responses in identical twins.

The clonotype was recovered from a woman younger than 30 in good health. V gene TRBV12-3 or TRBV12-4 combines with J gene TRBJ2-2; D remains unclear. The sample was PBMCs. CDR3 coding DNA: TGTGCCAGCAGTTTCCGTGAAGGGAACACCGGGGAGCTGTTTTTT. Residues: CASSFREGNTGELFF.